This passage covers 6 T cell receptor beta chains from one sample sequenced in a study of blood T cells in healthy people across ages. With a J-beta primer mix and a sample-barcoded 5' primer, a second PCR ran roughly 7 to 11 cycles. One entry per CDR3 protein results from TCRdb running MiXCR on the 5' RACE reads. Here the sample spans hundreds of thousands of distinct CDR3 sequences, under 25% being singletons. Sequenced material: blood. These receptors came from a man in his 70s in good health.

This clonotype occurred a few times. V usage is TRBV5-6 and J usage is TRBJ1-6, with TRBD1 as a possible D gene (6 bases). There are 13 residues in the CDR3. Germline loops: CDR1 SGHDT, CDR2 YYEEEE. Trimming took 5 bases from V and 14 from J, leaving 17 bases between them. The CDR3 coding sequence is TGTGCCAGCAGATGGGGGGCCGGAGGCACCCTCCACTTT. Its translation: CASRWGAGGTLHF.

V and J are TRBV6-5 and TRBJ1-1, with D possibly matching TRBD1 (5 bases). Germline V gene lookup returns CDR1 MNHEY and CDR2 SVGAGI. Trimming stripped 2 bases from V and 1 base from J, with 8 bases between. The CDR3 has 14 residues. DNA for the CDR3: TGTGCCAGCAGTTACGGGGCAGGGAACACTGAAGCTTTCTTT. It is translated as CASSYGAGNTEAFF.

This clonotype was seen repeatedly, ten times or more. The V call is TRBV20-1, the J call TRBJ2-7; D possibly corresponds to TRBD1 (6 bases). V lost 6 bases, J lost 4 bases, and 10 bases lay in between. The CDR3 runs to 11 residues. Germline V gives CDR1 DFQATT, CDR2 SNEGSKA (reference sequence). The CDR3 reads CSAQGLYEQYF. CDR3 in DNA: TGCAGTGCCCAGGGGCTATACGAGCAGTACTTC.

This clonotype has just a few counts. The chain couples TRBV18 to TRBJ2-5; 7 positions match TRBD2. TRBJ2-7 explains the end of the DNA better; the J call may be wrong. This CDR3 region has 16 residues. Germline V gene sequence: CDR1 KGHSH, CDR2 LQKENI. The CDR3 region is CASSPSSGLHIYEQYF. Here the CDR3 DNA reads TGTGCCAGCTCACCATCCTCGGGACTACACATCTACGAGCAGTACTTC.

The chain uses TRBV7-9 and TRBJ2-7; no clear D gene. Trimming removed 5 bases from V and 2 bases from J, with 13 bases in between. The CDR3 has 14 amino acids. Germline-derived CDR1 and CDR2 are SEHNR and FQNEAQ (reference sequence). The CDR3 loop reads CASSRIDGTYEQYF. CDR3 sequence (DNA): TGTGCCAGCAGCCGAATAGACGGAACCTACGAGCAGTACTTC.

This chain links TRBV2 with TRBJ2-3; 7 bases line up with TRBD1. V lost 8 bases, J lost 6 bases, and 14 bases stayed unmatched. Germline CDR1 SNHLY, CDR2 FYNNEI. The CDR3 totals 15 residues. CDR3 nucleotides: TGTGCCAGCGCAGATGACAGGGCAGTCACGGATACGCAGTATTTT. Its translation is CASADDRAVTDTQYF.